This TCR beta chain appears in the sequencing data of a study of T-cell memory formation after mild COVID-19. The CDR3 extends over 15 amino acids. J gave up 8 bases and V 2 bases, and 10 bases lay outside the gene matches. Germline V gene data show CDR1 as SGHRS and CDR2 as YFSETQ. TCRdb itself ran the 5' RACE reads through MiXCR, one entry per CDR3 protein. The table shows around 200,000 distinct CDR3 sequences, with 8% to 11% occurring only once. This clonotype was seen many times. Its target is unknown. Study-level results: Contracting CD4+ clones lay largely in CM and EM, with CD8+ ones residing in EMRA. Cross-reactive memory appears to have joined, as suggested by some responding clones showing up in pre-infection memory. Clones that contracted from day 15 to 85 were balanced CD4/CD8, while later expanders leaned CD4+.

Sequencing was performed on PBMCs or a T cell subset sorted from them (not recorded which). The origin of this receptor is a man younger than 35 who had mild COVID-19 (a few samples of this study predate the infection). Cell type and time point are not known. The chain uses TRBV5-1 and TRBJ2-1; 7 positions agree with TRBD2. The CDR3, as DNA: TGCGCCAGCAGCTTAAGGTTGGGGGGGAAGGATGAGCAGTTCTTC. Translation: CASSLRLGGKDEQFF.